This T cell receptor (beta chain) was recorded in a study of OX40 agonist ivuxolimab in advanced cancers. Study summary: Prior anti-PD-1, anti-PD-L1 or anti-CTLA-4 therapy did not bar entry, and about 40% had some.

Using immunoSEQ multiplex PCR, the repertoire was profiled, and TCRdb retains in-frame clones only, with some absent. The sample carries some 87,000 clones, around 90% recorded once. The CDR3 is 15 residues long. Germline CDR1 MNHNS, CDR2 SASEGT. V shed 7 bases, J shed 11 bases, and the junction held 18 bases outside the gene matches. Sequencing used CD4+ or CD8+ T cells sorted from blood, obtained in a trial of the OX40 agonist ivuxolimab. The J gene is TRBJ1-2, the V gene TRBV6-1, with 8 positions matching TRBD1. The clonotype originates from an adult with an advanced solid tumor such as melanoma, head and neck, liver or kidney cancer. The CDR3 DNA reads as TGTGCCAGCATCCTGAACGGGGACAGGCACGAGGGATACACCTTC. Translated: CASILNGDRHEGYTF.